Listed below are T cell receptor beta chains from one sample, sequenced in a study of cytomegalovirus exposure and HLA in healthy donors. Sequencing used immunoSEQ multiplex PCR; TCRdb keeps in-frame clones, though not all of them. This table holds tens of thousands of clones, 76% found once. Material: PBMCs. The receptors stem from a male donor in good health and CMV-seronegative. Both conserved end residues are part of each CDR3. D genes are given only for firm matches. Where a row states a size, it is once, few, many or the class of an expanded clone; other rows omit it.

d_gene	j_gene	v_gene	abundance	CDR3aa	CDR3nt
TRBD1	TRBJ1-1	TRBV28	NA	CASSDRGTEAFF	TGTGCCAGCAGTGACAGGGGAACTGAAGCTTTCTTT
NA	TRBJ1-4	TRBV13	NA	CASSFYGQYEKLFF	TGTGCCAGCAGCTTCTACGGACAGTATGAAAAACTGTTTTTT
NA	TRBJ2-3	TRBV27	NA	CASSSRVLTDTQYF	TGTGCCAGCAGTTCGCGCGTACTGACAGATACGCAGTATTTT
NA	TRBJ1-2	TRBV29-1	NA	CSVEEGGRLYGYTF	TGCAGCGTTGAAGAGGGGGGAAGACTCTATGGCTACACCTTC
TRBD1	TRBJ1-2	TRBV19	NA	CASSRTGGIYGYTF	TGTGCCAGTAGTCGGACAGGGGGCATCTATGGCTACACCTTC
TRBD1	TRBJ2-3	TRBV2	NA	CASSELRQGDTDTQYF	TGTGCCAGCAGTGAACTAAGACAGGGGGACACAGATACGCAGTATTTT
NA	TRBJ2-2	TRBV7-3	NA	CASGTSLPGELFF	TGTGCCAGCGGAACTAGTTTACCCGGGGAGCTGTTTTTT
NA	TRBJ2-6	TRBV7-9	NA	CASSSPDSGANVLTF	TGTGCCAGCAGCTCACCAGACTCTGGGGCCAACGTCCTGACTTTC
NA	TRBJ2-7	TRBV28	few	CASSARVYEQYF	TGTGCCAGCAGTGCCAGGGTGTACGAGCAGTACTTC
NA	TRBJ1-1	TRBV28	once	CASSGRDMNTEAFF	TGTGCCAGCAGTGGCCGGGACATGAACACTGAAGCTTTCTTT
NA	TRBJ1-1	TRBV2	NA	CASSGQPNTEAFF	TGTGCCAGCAGTGGACAGCCGAACACTGAAGCTTTCTTT
TRBD1	TRBJ2-7	TRBV11-2	NA	CASSPWTGYEQYF	TGTGCCAGCAGCCCCTGGACAGGCTACGAGCAGTACTTC
TRBD2	TRBJ2-2	TRBV7-9	once	CASSETSGSRTGELFF	TGTGCCAGCAGCGAGACTAGCGGGAGCCGAACCGGGGAGCTGTTTTTT
TRBD1	TRBJ2-1	TRBV7-2	NA	CASSLARQGVRDEQFF	TGTGCCAGCAGCTTAGCGCGACAGGGGGTTCGGGATGAGCAGTTCTTC
TRBD1	TRBJ2-3	TRBV7-9	NA	CASSYDRGVDTQYF	TGTGCCAGCAGCTACGACAGGGGCGTAGATACGCAGTATTTT
TRBD1	TRBJ1-2	TRBV6-6	NA	CASSYFDRDGYGYTF	TGTGCCAGCAGTTACTTCGACAGGGACGGCTATGGCTACACCTTC
NA	TRBJ2-7	TRBV7-9	NA	CASSLFTYEQYF	TGTGCCAGCAGCTTATTTACATACGAGCAGTACTTC
TRBD1	TRBJ1-1	TRBV10-3	NA	CAISQDRGVPEALF	TGTGCCATCAGCCAGGACAGGGGGGTCCCTGAAGCTCTCTTT
NA	TRBJ2-1	TRBV7-2	few	CASSPQGLDEQFF	TGTGCCAGCAGCCCCCAGGGTTTGGATGAGCAGTTCTTC
NA	TRBJ2-2	TRBV19	NA	CASSHSGELFF	TGTGCCAGTAGCCACAGCGGGGAGCTGTTTTTT
NA	TRBJ2-3	TRBV6-5	once	CASQRQSTDTQYF	TGTGCCAGCCAGAGGCAATCGACAGATACGCAGTATTTT
TRBD1	TRBJ2-3	TRBV28	NA	CASRTPGQSTDTQYF	TGTGCCAGCAGGACCCCGGGACAGAGCACAGATACGCAGTATTTT
NA	TRBJ1-5	TRBV6-4	NA	CASSATAQGRGNQPQHF	TGTGCCAGCAGTGCCACAGCACAGGGTAGGGGGAATCAGCCCCAGCATTTT
TRBD1	TRBJ1-1	TRBV28	NA	CASTFLGQGIGEAFF	TGTGCCAGCACTTTCCTCGGACAGGGGATTGGAGAAGCTTTCTTT
NA	TRBJ1-2	TRBV5-1	NA	CASSTSGAYGYTF	TGCGCCAGCAGCACCAGCGGAGCCTATGGCTACACCTTC
NA	TRBJ1-2	TRBV4-3	few	CASSQDLRGGGYTF	TGCGCCAGCAGCCAAGATCTTAGGGGAGGTGGCTACACCTTC
TRBD1	TRBJ1-1	TRBV14	NA	CASSQMGQGGTEAFF	TGTGCCAGCAGCCAGATGGGACAGGGAGGGACTGAAGCTTTCTTT
TRBD2	TRBJ2-3	TRBV9	NA	CASSVRAGSDTQYF	TGTGCCAGCAGCGTGAGAGCGGGATCCGATACGCAGTATTTT
NA	TRBJ1-1	TRBV27	NA	CASSPATGRNTEAFF	TGTGCCAGCAGTCCTGCGACGGGTAGAAACACTGAAGCTTTCTTT
NA	TRBJ1-5	TRBV7-8	NA	CASSLAGGRGNQPQHF	TGTGCCAGCAGCTTAGCTGGAGGCCGGGGCAATCAGCCCCAGCATTTT
NA	TRBJ2-7	TRBV20-1	NA	CSAISVGEQYF	TGCAGTGCCATTTCGGTCGGCGAGCAGTACTTC
NA	TRBJ2-1	TRBV28	NA	CASSSRGHEQFF	TGTGCCAGCAGTTCGCGGGGGCACGAGCAGTTCTTC
NA	TRBJ2-1	TRBV27	NA	CAGSLNLGVLSNEQFF	TGTGCCGGCAGTTTAAATCTAGGGGTTCTATCCAATGAGCAGTTCTTC
NA	TRBJ2-2	TRBV5-5	NA	CASSGFGGELFF	TGTGCCAGCTCGGGATTTGGCGGGGAGCTGTTTTTT
NA	TRBJ1-4	TRBV7-9	NA	CASSLGRASEKLFF	TGTGCCAGCAGCTTAGGCAGGGCCAGTGAAAAACTGTTTTTT
NA	TRBJ2-3	TRBV4-3	NA	CASSQDSGRATDTQYF	TGCGCCAGCAGCCAAGATTCCGGCAGGGCTACAGATACGCAGTATTTT
TRBD2	TRBJ2-5	TRBV7-9	once	CASSLGFDLAGIQETQYF	TGTGCCAGCAGCTTAGGATTTGATCTAGCGGGGATCCAAGAGACCCAGTACTTC
NA	TRBJ1-2	TRBV5-1	once	CASSLGRDNYGYTF	TGCGCCAGCAGCTTGGGTCGGGATAACTATGGCTACACCTTC
TRBD2	TRBJ2-3	TRBV4-1	once	CASSQELAVTDTQYF	TGCGCCAGCAGCCAAGAACTAGCGGTCACAGATACGCAGTATTTT
NA	TRBJ1-1	TRBV12-5	NA	CASGFAGVRTMEAFF	TGTGCTAGTGGCTTCGCAGGGGTAAGGACAATGGAAGCTTTCTTT
NA	TRBJ2-5	TRBV5-1	NA	CASSSQPGLPGETQYF	TGCGCCAGCAGCTCCCAGCCGGGACTTCCCGGAGAGACCCAGTACTTC
NA	TRBJ1-1	TRBV9	NA	CASSAAGSEAFF	TGTGCCAGCAGCGCAGCGGGGTCTGAAGCTTTCTTT
TRBD1	TRBJ2-1	TRBV11-2	NA	CASSPRLGGQGSEQFF	TGTGCCAGCAGCCCCCGGCTCGGGGGACAGGGGTCTGAGCAGTTCTTC
TRBD1	TRBJ1-2	TRBV7-2	NA	CASSLGGRDRAEGYTF	TGTGCCAGCAGCTTAGGAGGTCGGGACAGGGCTGAGGGCTACACCTTC
NA	TRBJ1-4	TRBV2	NA	CASYYAPGQVNEKLFF	TGTGCCAGCTACTACGCTCCGGGACAAGTAAATGAAAAACTGTTTTTT
NA	TRBJ1-5	TRBV18	NA	CASSPSRAGQPQHF	TGTGCCAGCTCACCTTCCAGGGCCGGCCAGCCCCAGCATTTT
TRBD1	TRBJ1-2	TRBV12-5	NA	CASGRDSTGGYGYTF	TGTGCTAGTGGTCGGGACAGCACTGGAGGCTATGGCTACACCTTC
TRBD1	TRBJ1-2	TRBV27	NA	CASSLGSGGISGYTF	TGTGCCAGCAGTTTAGGGTCAGGGGGTATAAGTGGCTACACCTTC
NA	TRBJ1-4	TRBV5-4	NA	CASSLAGRVNEKLFF	TGTGCCAGCAGCTTGGCGGGCAGGGTTAATGAAAAACTGTTTTTT
TRBD2	TRBJ2-1	TRBV9	NA	CASSVGGGSYNEQFF	TGTGCCAGCAGCGTAGGGGGGGGTTCCTACAATGAGCAGTTCTTC
NA	TRBJ1-6	TRBV19	NA	CASSTAGPGSPLHF	TGTGCCAGTAGTACAGCAGGGCCAGGTTCACCCCTCCACTTT
NA	TRBJ2-7	TRBV4-3	NA	CASSQGDTTYEQYF	TGCGCCAGCAGCCAGGGGGACACCACCTACGAGCAGTACTTC
NA	TRBJ1-3	TRBV9	NA	CASSVDRSGNTIYF	TGTGCCAGCAGCGTTGATCGGTCTGGAAACACCATATATTTT
NA	TRBJ1-5	TRBV19	NA	CASSSQGGGNQPQHF	TGTGCCAGTAGTTCCCAGGGAGGAGGCAATCAGCCCCAGCATTTT
TRBD2	TRBJ2-7	TRBV7-2	once	CASSSRTSGPYEQYF	TGTGCCAGCAGCTCCCGGACTAGCGGGCCCTACGAGCAGTACTTC
NA	TRBJ1-1	TRBV6-5	NA	CASSPKEVTEAFF	TGTGCCAGCAGCCCTAAAGAGGTTACTGAAGCTTTCTTT